Presented here are 2 T cell receptor beta chains from one specimen sequenced in a study of blood T cell repertoires in COVID-19 (dated by TCRdb to 2020 to 2021). Library creation used the immunoSEQ multiplex PCR assay. Drawn from immuneACCESS, this table holds only the in-frame rearrangements with V and J called that TCRdb kept. Clones are partly lost; checked studies trace under half to an unresolved V gene and leave the rest unexplained. The sample contains fewer than 500,000 clones, more than 80% of them found a single time. The ten largest account for around 1.1% of the sample. The sequencing input was PBMCs or T cells enriched from blood (not recorded which). The receptors derive from a man aged 25-45 years who had recovered from COVID-19.

This chain links TRBV3-1 (or the pseudogene TRBV3-2) with TRBJ1-2, with TRBD1 as a possible D gene (5 bases). The CDR3 spans 15 residues. V was trimmed by 1 base and J by 1 base, leaving 10 bases between them. Germline V CDR1 and CDR2: LGHDT, YNNKEL (reference sequence). The CDR3 bases are TGTGCCAGCAGCCAAGGGACAACTCTTAACTATGGCTACACCTTC. It specifies CASSQGTTLNYGYTF.

The genes are TRBV19 and TRBJ2-1; D remains unclear. This CDR3 has 15 amino acids. CDR1 is LNHDA and CDR2 is SQIVND in the germline V gene (reference sequence). Trimming pared 5 bases from V and 0 bases from J, leaving 11 bases between. The CDR3 nucleotides are TGTGCCAGTAGTCTGGAGCCCTTCTCCTACAATGAGCAGTTCTTC. This codes for CASSLEPFSYNEQFF.